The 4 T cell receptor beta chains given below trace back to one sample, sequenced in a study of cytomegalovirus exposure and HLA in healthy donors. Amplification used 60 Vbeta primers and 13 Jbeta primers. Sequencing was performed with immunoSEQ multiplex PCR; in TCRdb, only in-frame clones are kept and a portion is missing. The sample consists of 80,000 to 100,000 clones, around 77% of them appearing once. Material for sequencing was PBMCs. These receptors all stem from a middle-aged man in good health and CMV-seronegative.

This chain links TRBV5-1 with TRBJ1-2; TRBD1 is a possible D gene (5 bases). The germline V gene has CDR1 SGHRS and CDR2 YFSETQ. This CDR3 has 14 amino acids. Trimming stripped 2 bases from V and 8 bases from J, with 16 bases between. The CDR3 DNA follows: TGCGCCAGCAGCTTCGGATATGGGGGGGACGGCTACACCTTC. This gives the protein CASSFGYGGDGYTF.

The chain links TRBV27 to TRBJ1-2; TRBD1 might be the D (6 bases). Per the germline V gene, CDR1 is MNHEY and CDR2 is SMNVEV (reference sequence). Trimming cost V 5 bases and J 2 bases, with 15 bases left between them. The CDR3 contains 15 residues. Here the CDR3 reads CASSVKGQINYGYTF. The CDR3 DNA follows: TGTGCCAGCAGTGTCAAGGGACAAATAAACTATGGCTACACCTTC.

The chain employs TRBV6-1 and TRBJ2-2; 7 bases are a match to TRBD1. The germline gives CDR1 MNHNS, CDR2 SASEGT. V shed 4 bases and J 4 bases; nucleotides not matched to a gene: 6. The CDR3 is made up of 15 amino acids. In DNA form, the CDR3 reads TGTGCCAGCAGTGTTCAGACAGGGTCCACCGGGGAGCTGTTTTTT. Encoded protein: CASSVQTGSTGELFF.

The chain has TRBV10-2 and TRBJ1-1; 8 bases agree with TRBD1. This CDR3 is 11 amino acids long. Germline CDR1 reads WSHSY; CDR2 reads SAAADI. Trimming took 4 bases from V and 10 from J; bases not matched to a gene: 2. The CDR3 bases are TGCGCCAGCAGTGGAGGACAGGGAGCTTTCTTT. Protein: CASSGGQGAFF.